The entry below describes one TCR beta chain. What it recognizes is unknown. V was shortened by 0 bases and J by 4 bases, with 14 bases between the two germline ends. Germline CDR1 reads SGHRS; CDR2 reads YFSETQ. CDR3 length equals 16 residues. The record originates from a study of beta chain features in type 1 diabetes. Findings of the study overall: A pattern of fewer insertions and more deletions at VDJ junctions was seen in type 1 diabetes patients. Across all four CD4+ subsets, people with type 1 diabetes showed modestly shorter TCRB CDR3s. Patients' naive, central memory and regulatory TCRB repertoires appeared more alike than those of healthy donors.

Expressed TCRB transcripts got sequenced, as all isolated RNA was reverse transcribed. Repertoires were generated with immunoSEQ multiplex PCR, while TCRdb's copy carries only in-frame clones and drops some. The sample yields fewer than 350,000 clones, around 16% seen once. This receptor was taken from a man between 18 and 35 years old with type 1 diabetes. Sequenced sample: naive CD4+ T cells from blood. The chain uses TRBV5-1 and TRBJ1-3; D is ambiguous. CDR3 sequence (DNA): TGCGCCAGCAGCTTGGACCTCCCAGGTTCGGGAAACACCATATATTTT. Translated: CASSLDLPGSGNTIYF.